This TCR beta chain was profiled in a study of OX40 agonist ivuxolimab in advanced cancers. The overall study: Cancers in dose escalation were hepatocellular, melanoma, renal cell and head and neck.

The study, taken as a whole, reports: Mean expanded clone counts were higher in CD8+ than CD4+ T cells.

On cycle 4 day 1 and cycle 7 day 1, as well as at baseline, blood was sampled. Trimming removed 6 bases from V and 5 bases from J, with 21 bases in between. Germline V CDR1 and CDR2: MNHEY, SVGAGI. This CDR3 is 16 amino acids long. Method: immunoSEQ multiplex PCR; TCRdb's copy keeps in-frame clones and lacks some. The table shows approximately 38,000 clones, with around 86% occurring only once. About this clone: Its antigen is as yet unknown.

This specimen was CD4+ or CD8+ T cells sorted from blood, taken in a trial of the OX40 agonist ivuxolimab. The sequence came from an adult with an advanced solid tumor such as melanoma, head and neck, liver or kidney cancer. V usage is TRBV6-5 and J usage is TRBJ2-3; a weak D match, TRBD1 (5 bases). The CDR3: CASSYGRAGAGDTQYF. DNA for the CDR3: TGTGCCAGCAGCTACGGAAGGGCTGGGGCTGGAGATACGCAGTATTTT.